The source of this T cell receptor beta chain is a study of cytomegalovirus exposure and HLA in healthy donors. Comments on this clone: Antigen: not known.

The method was immunoSEQ multiplex PCR; TCRdb's version includes in-frame clones alone and lacks a portion of them. Among tens of thousands of clones listed, approximately 94% were seen once. The donors were members of the validation cohort comprising some 120 subjects, separate from the roughly 600-subject first cohort. Findings and caveats of the study: TCR sequences were mostly rare, though some public TCRs occurred in many donors. A later analysis found first-cohort TCR clusters tended to co-occur in the 100 to 150 validation repertoires.

The CDR3 runs to 15 residues. Trimming removed 5 bases from V and 3 bases from J; junction bases left unmatched: 7. Per germline, CDR1 ENHRY and CDR2 SYGVKD. Sequenced: PBMCs. This TCR derives from a woman aged 18-29 years in good health and CMV-seropositive. This chain joins TRBV10-3 and TRBJ2-7; TRBD1 aligns across 10 bases. CDR3 nucleotide sequence: TGTGCCATCAGTCCCACCGGACAGGGGGACTACGAGCAGTACTTC. Residues: CAISPTGQGDYEQYF.